The 7 T cell receptor beta chains in this list originate from one sample, sequenced in a study of T cell clusters in autoimmune cytopenias. Each sample's input was approximately 270 ng genomic DNA, roughly 40,000 genome equivalents. One tube held mixed TRB-A and TRB-B primer pools for touch-down PCR. Following a re-call of the multiplex PCR reads, TCRdb has one entry per CDR3 protein and lacks DNA. Across 4,500 to 7,000 distinct CDR3 sequences, the top ten clones capture 4.9% of the sample. Sequenced input: peripheral blood. Every receptor here comes from a human donor with an autoimmune cytopenia or autoimmune hepatitis (not recorded which).

This clonotype is medium-sized by frequency. The rearrangement links TRBV6-5 to TRBJ1-2; TCRdb picks TRBD1, but there is no DNA to check that call. Germline V CDR1 and CDR2: MNHEY, SVGAGI. The CDR3 is 13 amino acids. The chain's CDR3 is CASRGTENYGYTF.

The chain joins TRBV6-1 to TRBJ2-2. The CDR3 contains 11 residues. The germline V gene has CDR1 MNHNS and CDR2 SASEGT. The CDR3 loop reads CASSYAGELFF.

By frequency, this clonotype registers medium-sized (0.01 to 0.1%). The chain carries TRBV19 and TRBJ2-2. The CDR3 covers 12 residues. Germline V gives CDR1 LNHDA, CDR2 SQIVND (reference sequence). This CDR3 is CASSTYSGELFF.

The genes are TRBV5-1 and TRBJ1-1; checking the TCRdb D call of TRBD1 is not possible without DNA. This CDR3 has 15 residues. The germline CDR1 and CDR2 sequences are SGHRS and YFSETQ. CDR3 region: CASRHSTGIISEAFF.

V gene TRBV7-9 combines with J gene TRBJ2-1; TCRdb returns TRBD2, unconfirmable since there is no DNA. The CDR3 runs 15 residues. The V gene's germline CDR1 is SEHNR and CDR2 FQNEAQ (reference sequence). The CDR3 is CASQLGELSYNEQFF.

This clonotype is medium-sized (0.01 to 0.1%) by frequency. The chain has TRBV6-5 and TRBJ1-3. This CDR3 is built from 16 residues. Germline values: CDR1 MNHEY, CDR2 SVGAGI. The chain's CDR3 is CASSASGTSRGNTIYF.

This clonotype counts as medium-sized (0.01 to 0.1%) by frequency. The chain couples TRBV30 to TRBJ2-1. This CDR3 has 14 amino acids. Looked up from germline, CDR1 is GTSNPN and CDR2 is SVGIG (reference sequence). The CDR3 sequence is CAWSPQGYYNEQFF.